These T cell receptor beta chains were read from a single sample in a study of OX40 agonist ivuxolimab in advanced cancers. Only in-frame clones appear in the TCRdb table, and some are missing; sequencing was by immunoSEQ multiplex PCR. The sample has fewer than 75,000 clones; about 91% are singletons. Sequenced material: CD4+ or CD8+ T cells sorted from blood, taken in a trial of the OX40 agonist ivuxolimab. Source of these receptors: an adult with an advanced solid tumor such as melanoma, head and neck, liver or kidney cancer. CDR3s include the opening cysteine and the closing phenylalanine or tryptophan. A D gene is named only where the DNA matches it firmly. A clone size is listed for some rows: how often the clone was seen (once, few, many), or a class if it is expanded.

j_call: TRBJ2-1; clone_size: .; v_call: TRBV28; d_call: .; cdr3_aa: CASSSLELEVRFF; cdr3_nt: TGTGCCAGCAGTTCCCTGGAACTGGAGGTTCGGTTCTTC
j_call: TRBJ2-7; clone_size: .; v_call: TRBV28; d_call: .; cdr3_aa: CASSISGAANYEQYF; cdr3_nt: TGTGCCAGCTCTATCTCAGGGGCGGCTAACTACGAGCAGTACTTC
j_call: TRBJ1-1; clone_size: .; v_call: TRBV5-5; d_call: .; cdr3_aa: CASSWEFGEAFF; cdr3_nt: TGTGCCAGCAGCTGGGAGTTTGGAGAAGCTTTCTTT
j_call: TRBJ2-3; clone_size: once; v_call: TRBV7-6; d_call: TRBD2; cdr3_aa: CASRPGTSGLEHPDTQYF; cdr3_nt: TGTGCCAGCAGACCCGGGACTAGCGGGCTCGAGCATCCGGATACGCAGTATTTT
j_call: TRBJ2-1; clone_size: .; v_call: TRBV5-1; d_call: .; cdr3_aa: CASSLQTASSYNEQFF; cdr3_nt: TGCGCCAGCAGCTTGCAGACAGCTAGCTCCTACAATGAGCAGTTCTTC
j_call: TRBJ2-3; clone_size: .; v_call: TRBV7-2; d_call: .; cdr3_aa: CASSQNRVGASTDTQYF; cdr3_nt: TGTGCCAGCAGCCAAAACAGGGTTGGGGCTAGCACAGATACGCAGTATTTT
j_call: TRBJ2-1; clone_size: .; v_call: TRBV7-9; d_call: .; cdr3_aa: CASSYFLSYSSYNEQFF; cdr3_nt: TGTGCCAGCAGCTACTTCCTAAGCTACAGCTCCTACAATGAGCAGTTCTTC
j_call: TRBJ1-3; clone_size: .; v_call: TRBV5-6; d_call: .; cdr3_aa: CASSPGRGAGNTIYF; cdr3_nt: TGTGCCAGCAGCCCGGGCCGGGGGGCTGGAAACACCATATATTTT
j_call: TRBJ1-1; clone_size: .; v_call: TRBV11-2; d_call: .; cdr3_aa: CASSTRLNTEAFF; cdr3_nt: TGTGCCAGCAGCACCCGATTGAACACTGAAGCTTTCTTT
j_call: TRBJ1-2; clone_size: .; v_call: TRBV11-2; d_call: TRBD1; cdr3_aa: CASSPDRGGAYGYTF; cdr3_nt: TGTGCCAGCAGCCCTGACAGGGGTGGCGCCTATGGCTACACCTTC